This T cell receptor (beta chain) was retrieved from a study of T cells in localized non-small cell lung cancer. CDR1 is SGDLS, CDR2 YYNGEE, per germline. The CDR3 is 14 residues long. The ends lost 0 bases at V and 5 bases at J; junction bases unmatched: 4. Concerning this clone: Its antigen is not identified.

The assay was immunoSEQ multiplex PCR, and TCRdb's table has in-frame clones only and misses some. The data hold tens of thousands of clones, with approximately 85% observed a single time. General study findings and limits: Appearing in adjacent lung were a median roughly 60 of the top 100 tumor clones.

Material: peripheral blood, obtained before any cancer treatment. V and J are TRBV9 and TRBJ1-1; 7 nucleotides line up with TRBD1. This sequence originates from a man aged 35 to 69 with stage I lung adenocarcinoma. The CDR3 nucleotides are TGTGCCAGCAGCGTAGTAGGGGGCCCAACTGAAGCTTTCTTT. Amino acid sequence: CASSVVGGPTEAFF.